These T cell receptor beta chains were read from a single sample in a study of blood T cell repertoires in COVID-19. Sequencing was performed with immunoSEQ multiplex PCR; in TCRdb, only in-frame clones are kept and a portion is missing. The sample has some 56,000 clones; 80% are singletons. The sample was peripheral blood. The receptor set was obtained from a man aged 60 to 75 with acute or convalescent COVID-19. The CDR3 runs from the conserved cysteine through the conserved F or W. Fields, in order: clone size, D gene, V gene, J gene, CDR3 protein, CDR3 DNA. D genes are given only for firm matches. Expanded clones are given a class, and other clones once, few, many or no size at all.

clone_size: NA
d_call: TRBD1
v_call: TRBV28
j_call: TRBJ1-5
cdr3_aa: CASSKHRGGIYQPQHF
cdr3_nt: TGTGCCAGCAGTAAACACAGGGGGGGAATCTATCAGCCCCAGCATTTT

clone_size: NA
d_call: NA
v_call: TRBV3-1/TRBV3-2
j_call: TRBJ2-7
cdr3_aa: CASSQGTYAGREQYF
cdr3_nt: TGTGCCAGCAGCCAGGGGACTTACGCCGGCAGGGAGCAGTACTTC

clone_size: few
d_call: NA
v_call: TRBV18
j_call: TRBJ1-5
cdr3_aa: CASSQEPNQPQHF
cdr3_nt: TGTGCCAGCTCACAGGAGCCTAATCAGCCCCAGCATTTT

clone_size: NA
d_call: NA
v_call: TRBV4-2
j_call: TRBJ2-7
cdr3_aa: CASSQNLGQGIPAGSYEQYF
cdr3_nt: TGTGCCAGCAGCCAAAATCTTGGGCAGGGAATCCCCGCTGGGTCCTACGAGCAGTACTTC

clone_size: NA
d_call: NA
v_call: TRBV11-2
j_call: TRBJ1-2
cdr3_aa: CASSLNKGSGYTF
cdr3_nt: TGTGCCAGCAGCTTAAATAAAGGGAGTGGCTACACCTTC

clone_size: NA
d_call: TRBD1
v_call: TRBV19
j_call: TRBJ1-1
cdr3_aa: CATRDSLLNTEAFF
cdr3_nt: TGTGCCACCAGGGACAGTCTGCTGAACACTGAAGCTTTCTTT

clone_size: NA
d_call: NA
v_call: TRBV29-1
j_call: TRBJ1-2
cdr3_aa: CSVRDTSNYGYTF
cdr3_nt: TGCAGCGTTCGGGACACCTCTAACTATGGCTACACCTTC

clone_size: once
d_call: NA
v_call: TRBV5-1
j_call: TRBJ2-5
cdr3_aa: CASSLVRDQETQYF
cdr3_nt: TGCGCCAGCAGCTTGGTGCGGGATCAAGAGACCCAGTACTTC

clone_size: NA
d_call: NA
v_call: TRBV15
j_call: TRBJ2-7
cdr3_aa: CATSRQGTEQYF
cdr3_nt: TGTGCCACCAGCAGACAGGGGACCGAGCAGTACTTC

clone_size: NA
d_call: NA
v_call: TRBV28
j_call: TRBJ2-3
cdr3_aa: CASSTPNGDTQYF
cdr3_nt: TGTGCCAGCAGTACCCCTAATGGAGATACGCAGTATTTT

clone_size: NA
d_call: NA
v_call: TRBV19
j_call: TRBJ2-7
cdr3_aa: CASSIRDNYEQYF
cdr3_nt: TGTGCCAGTAGTATAAGGGACAACTACGAGCAGTACTTC

clone_size: few
d_call: TRBD1
v_call: TRBV19
j_call: TRBJ1-5
cdr3_aa: CASSSYRGGNQPQHF
cdr3_nt: TGTGCCAGTAGTAGCTACAGGGGTGGCAATCAGCCCCAGCATTTT

clone_size: NA
d_call: TRBD1
v_call: TRBV30
j_call: TRBJ2-7
cdr3_aa: CAGTVLYEQYF
cdr3_nt: TGTGCCGGGACAGTCCTCTACGAGCAGTACTTC

clone_size: NA
d_call: NA
v_call: TRBV19
j_call: TRBJ1-5
cdr3_aa: CASAKIGAGDSNQPQHF
cdr3_nt: TGTGCCAGCGCAAAAATCGGGGCAGGGGATAGCAATCAGCCCCAGCATTTT

clone_size: NA
d_call: NA
v_call: TRBV6-5
j_call: TRBJ1-1
cdr3_aa: CASSLQGNTEAFF
cdr3_nt: TGTGCCAGCAGCCTACAGGGGAACACTGAAGCTTTCTTT

clone_size: few
d_call: NA
v_call: TRBV10-2
j_call: TRBJ1-5
cdr3_aa: CASSEAGKQPQHF
cdr3_nt: TGCGCCAGCAGTGAGGCGGGGAAGCAGCCCCAGCATTTT

clone_size: NA
d_call: NA
v_call: TRBV18
j_call: TRBJ1-4
cdr3_aa: CASSTREGEKLFF
cdr3_nt: TGTGCCAGCTCAACTAGGGAGGGGGAAAAACTGTTTTTT

clone_size: NA
d_call: NA
v_call: TRBV21-1
j_call: TRBJ2-4
cdr3_aa: CASGSRGLAGGPVPKNIQYF
cdr3_nt: TGTGCCAGCGGTTCGAGGGGACTAGCGGGGGGGCCCGTACCCAAAAACATTCAGTACTTC

clone_size: NA
d_call: TRBD2
v_call: TRBV11-2
j_call: TRBJ2-1
cdr3_aa: CASSLGLAGYNEQFF
cdr3_nt: TGTGCCAGCAGCTTAGGACTAGCGGGTTACAATGAGCAGTTCTTC

clone_size: NA
d_call: NA
v_call: TRBV19
j_call: TRBJ2-1
cdr3_aa: CASSPVMEYNEQFF
cdr3_nt: TGTGCCAGTAGCCCCGTAATGGAGTACAATGAGCAGTTCTTC

clone_size: few
d_call: TRBD2
v_call: TRBV6-5
j_call: TRBJ2-3
cdr3_aa: CASRATSGGDTQYF
cdr3_nt: TGTGCCAGCAGGGCGACTAGCGGGGGAGATACGCAGTATTTT

clone_size: NA
d_call: NA
v_call: TRBV4-1
j_call: TRBJ1-1
cdr3_aa: CASSQAGEAFF
cdr3_nt: TGCGCCAGCAGCCAAGCGGGAGAAGCTTTCTTT

clone_size: NA
d_call: NA
v_call: TRBV5-1
j_call: TRBJ2-5
cdr3_aa: CASSFLAGIQETQYF
cdr3_nt: TGCGCCAGCAGCTTTCTCGCGGGGATCCAAGAGACCCAGTACTTC

clone_size: NA
d_call: NA
v_call: TRBV3-1/TRBV3-2
j_call: TRBJ2-2
cdr3_aa: CASSSANPTGELFF
cdr3_nt: TGTGCCAGCAGCTCCGCTAACCCCACCGGGGAGCTGTTTTTT

clone_size: NA
d_call: NA
v_call: TRBV3-1/TRBV3-2
j_call: TRBJ2-2
cdr3_aa: CASSQPIGTQDTGELFF
cdr3_nt: TGTGCCAGCAGCCAACCCATTGGCACGCAGGACACCGGGGAGCTGTTTTTT

clone_size: NA
d_call: TRBD1
v_call: TRBV7-2
j_call: TRBJ1-2
cdr3_aa: CASSEDRAYGYTF
cdr3_nt: TGTGCCAGCAGCGAGGACAGGGCCTATGGCTACACCTTC

clone_size: NA
d_call: NA
v_call: TRBV5-5
j_call: TRBJ2-7
cdr3_aa: CASSLGAGVIGEQYF
cdr3_nt: TGTGCCAGCAGCTTGGGGGCAGGGGTAATAGGGGAGCAGTACTTC

clone_size: NA
d_call: NA
v_call: TRBV6-5
j_call: TRBJ2-3
cdr3_aa: CASSYRLTDTQYF
cdr3_nt: TGTGCCAGCAGTTACCGACTAACAGATACGCAGTATTTT

clone_size: NA
d_call: NA
v_call: TRBV7-6
j_call: TRBJ1-2
cdr3_aa: CASSLGGLYGYTF
cdr3_nt: TGTGCCAGCAGCTTAGGAGGACTCTATGGCTACACCTTC

clone_size: NA
d_call: TRBD1
v_call: TRBV28
j_call: TRBJ1-1
cdr3_aa: CASGGTGNTEAFF
cdr3_nt: TGTGCCAGCGGCGGGACAGGGAACACTGAAGCTTTCTTT

clone_size: NA
d_call: NA
v_call: TRBV11-3
j_call: TRBJ2-7
cdr3_aa: CASSLDARTAYEQYF
cdr3_nt: TGTGCCAGCAGCTTAGATGCCAGGACAGCCTACGAGCAGTACTTC

clone_size: NA
d_call: NA
v_call: TRBV5-1
j_call: TRBJ2-5
cdr3_aa: CASSLAGETQYF
cdr3_nt: TGCGCCAGCAGCTTGGCAGGGGAGACCCAGTACTTC

clone_size: NA
d_call: NA
v_call: TRBV10-2
j_call: TRBJ1-1
cdr3_aa: CASSVKANTEAFF
cdr3_nt: TGCGCCAGCAGTGTGAAAGCCAACACTGAAGCTTTCTTT

clone_size: NA
d_call: TRBD2
v_call: TRBV5-4
j_call: TRBJ2-5
cdr3_aa: CASSFGLAGGETQYF
cdr3_nt: TGTGCCAGCAGCTTCGGACTAGCGGGGGGAGAGACCCAGTACTTC

clone_size: few
d_call: NA
v_call: TRBV29-1
j_call: TRBJ2-1
cdr3_aa: CSVEGAQGGPFF
cdr3_nt: TGCAGCGTTGAAGGCGCCCAGGGGGGTCCGTTCTTC

clone_size: NA
d_call: TRBD1
v_call: TRBV9
j_call: TRBJ2-7
cdr3_aa: CASSVGDSVEQYF
cdr3_nt: TGTGCCAGCAGCGTAGGGGACAGTGTCGAGCAGTACTTC

clone_size: NA
d_call: NA
v_call: TRBV6-2/TRBV6-3
j_call: TRBJ2-1
cdr3_aa: CASSHPRLAFHEQFF
cdr3_nt: TGTGCCAGCAGTCATCCTCGCCTAGCGTTCCATGAGCAGTTCTTC

clone_size: few
d_call: TRBD1
v_call: TRBV10-3
j_call: TRBJ1-2
cdr3_aa: CAISESGTAPHGYTF
cdr3_nt: TGTGCCATCAGTGAGTCAGGGACAGCTCCCCATGGCTACACCTTC

clone_size: NA
d_call: NA
v_call: TRBV19
j_call: TRBJ1-5
cdr3_aa: CASSIRGNQPQHF
cdr3_nt: TGTGCCAGTAGTATTCGGGGTAATCAGCCCCAGCATTTT

clone_size: NA
d_call: TRBD1
v_call: TRBV24-1
j_call: TRBJ2-7
cdr3_aa: CAPLTRGTGDSYEQYF
cdr3_nt: TGTGCCCCTTTAACCCGTGGGACAGGAGACTCCTACGAGCAGTACTTC

clone_size: few
d_call: TRBD1
v_call: TRBV5-1
j_call: TRBJ2-7
cdr3_aa: CASSLWGNGQGRVYEQYF
cdr3_nt: TGCGCCAGCAGCTTGTGGGGAAATGGACAGGGGAGAGTGTACGAGCAGTACTTC

clone_size: NA
d_call: NA
v_call: TRBV7-8
j_call: TRBJ1-2
cdr3_aa: CASSLGTGYYGYTF
cdr3_nt: TGTGCCAGCAGCTTGGGAACAGGCTATTATGGCTACACCTTC